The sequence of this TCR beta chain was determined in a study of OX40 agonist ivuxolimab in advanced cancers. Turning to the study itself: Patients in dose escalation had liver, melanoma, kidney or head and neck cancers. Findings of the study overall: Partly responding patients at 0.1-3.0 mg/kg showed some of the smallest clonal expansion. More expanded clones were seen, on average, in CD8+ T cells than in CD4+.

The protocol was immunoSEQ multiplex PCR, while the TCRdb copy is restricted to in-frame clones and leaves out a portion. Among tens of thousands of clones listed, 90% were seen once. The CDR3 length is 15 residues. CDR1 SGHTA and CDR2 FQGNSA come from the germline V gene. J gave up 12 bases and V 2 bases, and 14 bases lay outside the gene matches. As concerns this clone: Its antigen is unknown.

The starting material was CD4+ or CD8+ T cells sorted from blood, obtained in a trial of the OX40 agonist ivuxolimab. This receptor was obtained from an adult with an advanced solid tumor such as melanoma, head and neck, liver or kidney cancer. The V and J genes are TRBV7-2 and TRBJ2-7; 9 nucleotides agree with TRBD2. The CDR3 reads CASSLSGGSSGTLYF. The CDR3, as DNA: TGTGCCAGCAGCTTATCCGGCGGGTCTAGCGGGACGTTGTACTTC.